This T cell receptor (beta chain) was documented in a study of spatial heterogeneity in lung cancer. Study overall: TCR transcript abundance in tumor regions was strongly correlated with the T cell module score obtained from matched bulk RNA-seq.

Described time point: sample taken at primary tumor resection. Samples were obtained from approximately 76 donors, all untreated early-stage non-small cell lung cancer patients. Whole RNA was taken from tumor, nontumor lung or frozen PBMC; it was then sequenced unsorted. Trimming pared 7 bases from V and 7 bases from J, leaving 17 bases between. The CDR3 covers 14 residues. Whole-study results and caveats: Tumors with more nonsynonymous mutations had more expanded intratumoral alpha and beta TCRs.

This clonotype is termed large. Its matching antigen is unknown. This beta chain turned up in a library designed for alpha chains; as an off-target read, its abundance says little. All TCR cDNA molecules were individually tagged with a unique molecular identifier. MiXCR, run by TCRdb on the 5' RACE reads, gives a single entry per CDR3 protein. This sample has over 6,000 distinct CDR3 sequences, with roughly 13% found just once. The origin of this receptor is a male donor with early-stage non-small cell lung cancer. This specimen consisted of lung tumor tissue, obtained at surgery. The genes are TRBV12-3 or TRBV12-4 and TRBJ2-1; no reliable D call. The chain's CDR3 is CASTKSHPGNEQFF. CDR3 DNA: TGTGCCAGCACCAAGTCTCACCCCGGGAATGAGCAGTTCTTC.